This T cell receptor (beta chain) stems from a study of CDR3 diversity in severe acne. The CDR3 is made up of 10 amino acids. The V end lost 5 bases, the J end lost 6 bases, and 6 bases lay between the germline ends. CDR1 is SQVTM, CDR2 ANQGSEA, per germline. MiXCR was run by TCRdb on the PCR reads, yielding one entry per CDR3 protein. Among approximately 84,000 distinct CDR3 sequences listed, under 65% were seen once. V and J are TRBV29-1 and TRBJ2-3; D is unresolved. The source is a male donor in good health, without acne. The material sequenced was blood. CDR3 loop: CSVRWDTQYF. The CDR3 nucleotides are TGCAGCGTTCGTTGGGATACGCAGTATTTT.